What follows is one T cell receptor (beta chain) and its context. Its antigen remains unidentified. Measured with immunoSEQ multiplex PCR; TCRdb has only the in-frame clones, and not every one. Of over 100,000 clones listed, 92% were seen once; the top ten hold 3.3%. CDR1 LGHNA and CDR2 YNFKEQ come from the germline V gene. The V gene end was trimmed by 2 bases and the J gene end by 6 bases; junction bases not matched to a gene: 1. The CDR3 consists of 15 residues. This entry comes from a study of CD4+ T cells in melanoma. Study-wide findings and caveats: A reported correlation linked neoantigen-specific CD4+ T cells to CD8+, macrophage and B cell function. Reportedly, melanoma neoantigen-specific CD4+ T cells showed varied differentiation states.

V gene TRBV4-2 combines with J gene TRBJ2-2, with 12 bases fitting TRBD2. This TCR derives from a human donor with melanoma. Sequenced: peripheral blood. This CDR3 reads CASSQLAGGAGELFF. The CDR3 DNA is TGTGCCAGCAGCCAACTAGCGGGGGGGGCCGGGGAGCTGTTTTTT.